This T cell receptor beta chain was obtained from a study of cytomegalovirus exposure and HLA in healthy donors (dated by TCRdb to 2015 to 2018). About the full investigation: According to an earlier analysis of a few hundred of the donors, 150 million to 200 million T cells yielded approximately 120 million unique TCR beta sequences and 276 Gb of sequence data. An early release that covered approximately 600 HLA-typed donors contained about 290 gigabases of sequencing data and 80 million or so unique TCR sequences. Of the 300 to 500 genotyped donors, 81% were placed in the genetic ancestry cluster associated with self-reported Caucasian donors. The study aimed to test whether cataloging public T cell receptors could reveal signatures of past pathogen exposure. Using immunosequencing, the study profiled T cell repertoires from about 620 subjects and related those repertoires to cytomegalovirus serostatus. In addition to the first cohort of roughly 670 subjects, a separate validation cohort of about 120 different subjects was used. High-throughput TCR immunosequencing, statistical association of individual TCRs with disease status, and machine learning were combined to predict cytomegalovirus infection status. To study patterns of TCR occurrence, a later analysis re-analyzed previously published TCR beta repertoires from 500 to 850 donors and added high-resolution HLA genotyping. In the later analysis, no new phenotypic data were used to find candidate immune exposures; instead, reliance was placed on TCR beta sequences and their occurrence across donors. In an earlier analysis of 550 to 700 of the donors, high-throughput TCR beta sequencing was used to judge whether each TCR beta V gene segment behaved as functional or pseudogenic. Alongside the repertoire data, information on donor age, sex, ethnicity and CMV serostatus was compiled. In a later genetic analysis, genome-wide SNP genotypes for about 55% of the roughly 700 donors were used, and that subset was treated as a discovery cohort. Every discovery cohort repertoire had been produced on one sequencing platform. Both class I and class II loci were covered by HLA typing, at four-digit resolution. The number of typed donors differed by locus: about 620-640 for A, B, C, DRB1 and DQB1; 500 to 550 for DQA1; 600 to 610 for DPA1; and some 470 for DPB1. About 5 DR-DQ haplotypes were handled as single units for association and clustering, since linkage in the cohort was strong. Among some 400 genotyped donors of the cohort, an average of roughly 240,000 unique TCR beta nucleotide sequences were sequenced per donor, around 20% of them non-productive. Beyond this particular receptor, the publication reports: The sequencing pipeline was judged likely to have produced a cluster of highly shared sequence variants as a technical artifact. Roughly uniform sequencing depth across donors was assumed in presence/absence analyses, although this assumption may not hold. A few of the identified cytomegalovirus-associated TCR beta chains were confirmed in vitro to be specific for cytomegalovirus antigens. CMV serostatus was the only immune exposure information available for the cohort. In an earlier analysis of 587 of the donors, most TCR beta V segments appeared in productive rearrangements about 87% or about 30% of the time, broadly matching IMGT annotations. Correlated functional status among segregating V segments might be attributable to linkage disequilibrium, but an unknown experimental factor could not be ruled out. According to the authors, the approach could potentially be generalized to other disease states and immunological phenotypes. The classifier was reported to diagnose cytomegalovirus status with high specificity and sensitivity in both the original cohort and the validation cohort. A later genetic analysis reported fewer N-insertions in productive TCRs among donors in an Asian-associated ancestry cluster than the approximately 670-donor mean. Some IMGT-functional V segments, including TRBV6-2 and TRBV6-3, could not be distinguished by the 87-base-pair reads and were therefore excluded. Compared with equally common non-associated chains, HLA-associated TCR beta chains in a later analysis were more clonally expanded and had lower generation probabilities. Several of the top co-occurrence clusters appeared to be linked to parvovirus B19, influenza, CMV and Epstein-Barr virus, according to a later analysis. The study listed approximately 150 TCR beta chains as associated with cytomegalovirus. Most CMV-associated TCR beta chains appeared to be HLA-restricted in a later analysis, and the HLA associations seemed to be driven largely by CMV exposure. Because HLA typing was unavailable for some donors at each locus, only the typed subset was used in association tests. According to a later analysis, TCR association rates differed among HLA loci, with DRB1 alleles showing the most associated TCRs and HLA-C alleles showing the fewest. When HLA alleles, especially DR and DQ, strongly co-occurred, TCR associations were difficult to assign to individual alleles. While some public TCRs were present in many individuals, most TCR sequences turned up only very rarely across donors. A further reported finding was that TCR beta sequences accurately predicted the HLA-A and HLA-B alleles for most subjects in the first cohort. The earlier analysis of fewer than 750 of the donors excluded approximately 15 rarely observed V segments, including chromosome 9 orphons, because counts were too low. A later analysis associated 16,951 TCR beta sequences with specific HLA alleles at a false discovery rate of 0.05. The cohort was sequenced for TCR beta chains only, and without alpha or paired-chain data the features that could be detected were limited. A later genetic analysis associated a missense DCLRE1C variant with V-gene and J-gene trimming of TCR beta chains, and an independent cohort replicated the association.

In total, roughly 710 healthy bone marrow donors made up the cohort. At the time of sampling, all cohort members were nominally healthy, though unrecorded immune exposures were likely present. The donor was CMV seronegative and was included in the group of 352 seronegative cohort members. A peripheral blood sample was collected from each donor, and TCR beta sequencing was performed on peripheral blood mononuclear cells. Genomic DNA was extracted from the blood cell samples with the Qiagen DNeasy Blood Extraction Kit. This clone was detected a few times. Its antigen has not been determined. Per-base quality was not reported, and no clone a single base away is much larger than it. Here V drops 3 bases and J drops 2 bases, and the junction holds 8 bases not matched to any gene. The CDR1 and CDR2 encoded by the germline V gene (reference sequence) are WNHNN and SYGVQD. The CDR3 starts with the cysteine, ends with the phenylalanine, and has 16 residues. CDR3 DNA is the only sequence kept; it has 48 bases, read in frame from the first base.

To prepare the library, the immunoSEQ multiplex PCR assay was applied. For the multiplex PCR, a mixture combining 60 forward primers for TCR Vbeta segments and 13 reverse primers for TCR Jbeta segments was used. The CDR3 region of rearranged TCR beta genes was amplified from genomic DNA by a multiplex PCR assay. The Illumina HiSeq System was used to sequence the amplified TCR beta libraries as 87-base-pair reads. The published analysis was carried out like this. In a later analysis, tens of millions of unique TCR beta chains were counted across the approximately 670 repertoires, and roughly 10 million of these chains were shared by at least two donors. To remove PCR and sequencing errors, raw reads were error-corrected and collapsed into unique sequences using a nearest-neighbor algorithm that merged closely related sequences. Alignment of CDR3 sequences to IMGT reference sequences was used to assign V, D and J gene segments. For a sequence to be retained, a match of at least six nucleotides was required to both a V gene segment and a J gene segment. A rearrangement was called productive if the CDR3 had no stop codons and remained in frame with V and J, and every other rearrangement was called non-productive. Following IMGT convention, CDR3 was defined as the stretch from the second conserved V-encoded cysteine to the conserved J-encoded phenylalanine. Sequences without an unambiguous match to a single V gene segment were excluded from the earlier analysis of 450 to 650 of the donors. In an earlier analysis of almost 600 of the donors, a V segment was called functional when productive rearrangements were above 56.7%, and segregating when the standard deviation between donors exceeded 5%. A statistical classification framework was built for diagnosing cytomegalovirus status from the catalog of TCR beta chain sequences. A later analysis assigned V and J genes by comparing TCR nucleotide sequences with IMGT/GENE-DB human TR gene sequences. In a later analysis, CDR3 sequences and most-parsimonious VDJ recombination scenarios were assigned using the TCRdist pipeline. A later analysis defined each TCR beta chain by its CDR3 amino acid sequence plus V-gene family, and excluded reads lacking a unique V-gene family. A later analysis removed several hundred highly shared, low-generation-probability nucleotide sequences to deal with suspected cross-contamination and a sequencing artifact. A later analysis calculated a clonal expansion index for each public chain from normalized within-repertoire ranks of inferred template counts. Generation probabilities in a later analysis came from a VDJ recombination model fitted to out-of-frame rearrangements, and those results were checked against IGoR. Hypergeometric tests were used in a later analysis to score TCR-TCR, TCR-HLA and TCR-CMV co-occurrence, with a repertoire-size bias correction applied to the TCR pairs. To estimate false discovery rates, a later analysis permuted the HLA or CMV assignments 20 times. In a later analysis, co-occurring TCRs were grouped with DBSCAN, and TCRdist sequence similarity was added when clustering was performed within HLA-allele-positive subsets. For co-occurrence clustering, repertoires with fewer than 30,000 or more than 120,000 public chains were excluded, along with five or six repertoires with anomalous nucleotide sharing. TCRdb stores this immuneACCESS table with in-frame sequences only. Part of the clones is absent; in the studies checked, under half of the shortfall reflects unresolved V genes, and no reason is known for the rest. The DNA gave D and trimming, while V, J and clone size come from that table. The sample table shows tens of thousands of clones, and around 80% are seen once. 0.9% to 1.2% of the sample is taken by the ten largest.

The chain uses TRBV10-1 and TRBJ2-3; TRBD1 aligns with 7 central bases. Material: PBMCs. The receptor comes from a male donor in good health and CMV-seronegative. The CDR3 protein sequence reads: CASSDHRTGTTDTQYF. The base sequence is TGCGCCAGCAGTGACCACAGGACAGGAACCACAGATACGCAGTATTTT.